This T cell receptor beta chain came from a study of blood T cell repertoires in COVID-19. Study-wide context: Acute and convalescent COVID-19 samples came from the United States, Italy and Spain. The cDNA or gDNA used as material had been derived from T cells, B-cell-depleted T cells, or PBMCs.

Methods used by the authors: From reference gene primer amplification, estimates of nucleated cell counts were derived. The data were produced by immunoSEQ multiplex PCR, yet TCRdb's version contains in-frame clones alone and is incomplete. V and J calls and clone size are as listed in that table; D and trimming were resolved from the DNA. The sample comprises about 70,000 clones, roughly 80% of which are singletons, and roughly 20% rests with the top ten. CDR3 length: 13 amino acids. The germline V gene encodes CDR1 DFQATT and CDR2 SNEGSKA (reference sequence). Trimming removed 3 bases from V and 2 bases from J, with 10 bases in between.

V gene TRBV20-1 combines with J gene TRBJ1-2; D call uncertain. This clonotype was obtained from an older man who had recovered from COVID-19. The sample consisted of peripheral blood. CDR3 nucleotide sequence: TGCAGTGCTAGTAAGGCGGAGAACTATGGCTACACCTTC. Translation gives CSASKAENYGYTF.